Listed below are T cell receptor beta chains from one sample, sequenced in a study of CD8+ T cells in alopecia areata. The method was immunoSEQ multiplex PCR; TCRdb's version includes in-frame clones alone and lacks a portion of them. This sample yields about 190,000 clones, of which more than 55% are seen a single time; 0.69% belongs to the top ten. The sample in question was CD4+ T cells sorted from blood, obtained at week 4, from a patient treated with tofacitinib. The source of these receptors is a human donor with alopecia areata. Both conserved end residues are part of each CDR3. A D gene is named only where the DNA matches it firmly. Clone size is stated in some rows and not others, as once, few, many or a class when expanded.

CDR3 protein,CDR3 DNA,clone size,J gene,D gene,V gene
CASSPPSGANVLTF,TGCGCCAGCAGCCCCCCATCTGGGGCCAACGTCCTGACTTTC,few,TRBJ2-6,-,TRBV5-1
CSVEEGRGQGDTQYF,TGCAGCGTTGAAGAGGGGAGGGGGCAAGGAGATACGCAGTATTTT,-,TRBJ2-3,-,TRBV29-1
CAIGDRGQYF,TGTGCCATTGGGGACCGGGGCCAGTACTTC,-,TRBJ2-5,-,TRBV10-3
CASSPQAKWVTREQYF,TGTGCCAGCAGCCCCCAGGCGAAGTGGGTGACACGCGAGCAGTACTTC,few,TRBJ2-7,-,TRBV7-8
CASSPTTETQYF,TGTGCCAGCAGCCCCACCACTGAGACCCAGTACTTC,-,TRBJ2-5,-,TRBV7-2
CASSLGPNYGYTF,TGTGCCAGCAGTCTTGGCCCTAACTATGGCTACACCTTC,once,TRBJ1-2,-,TRBV6-6
CASFFYEQYF,TGTGCCAGTTTTTTCTACGAGCAGTACTTC,-,TRBJ2-7,-,TRBV28
CSARRHQPQHF,TGCAGTGCTAGACGCCATCAGCCCCAGCATTTT,-,TRBJ1-5,-,TRBV20-1
CASSLGSTDTQYF,TGCGCCAGCAGCTTGGGCTCCACAGATACGCAGTATTTT,-,TRBJ2-3,-,TRBV5-1
CASSYSSGRARNKFF,TGTGCCAGCAGTTACTCGAGCGGGAGGGCCAGGAACAAGTTCTTC,-,TRBJ2-1,TRBD2,TRBV6-5